This TCR beta chain is from a study of CD8 T cells in Susac syndrome (dated by TCRdb to the late 2010s). For the study in its entirety: Repertoire sequencing was used to test whether CD8+ T cell activation and differentiation in Susac syndrome was antigen driven.

RNA was extracted using the RNeasy kit, and roughly 0.45 to 1 ug of the RNA was reverse transcribed with random hexamers. TCR beta CDR3 regions were amplified with the immunoSEQ multiplex PCR assay covering 54 Vbeta and 13 Jbeta segments. Bias from PCR amplification was corrected by using a synthetic template baseline for primer optimization and for computational correction. The authors processed their data as follows. Reads were annotated to V, D and J genes per IMGT and analyzed with immunoSEQ Analyzer, keeping only productive sequences. Clonality was computed as one minus Shannon entropy normalized by log2 of the number of productive unique sequences. Public and private clones were assessed among the 100 most prevalent clones of each patient and control. Clones were defined as Susac-specific when absent from the healthy and MS cohorts, from roughly 1,000 published viral clones and from other ImmuneACCESS disease sequences. TCRdb applied fastp at Q25 and MiXCR to the public reads, then kept only in-frame beta chains. Under each unique CDR3 protein, matching rows form one entry showing the most common genes and DNA. The V and J calls come from TCRdb's annotation, not from the publication. The table for this sample lists around 200,000 distinct CDR3 sequences; about 95% of them were counted only once. Approximately 0.1% of the sample comes from the top ten.

CDR1 LGHDT and CDR2 YNNKEL were looked up in the germline V gene (reference sequence). From the cysteine up to the phenylalanine, the CDR3 has a length of 13 residues. Solely the CDR3 DNA is kept, with 39 bases framed from the first base. A distance of 12 bases separates the germline ends of V and J, which lose 11 bases and 0 bases respectively. Points the paper makes about the study in general: The TCR sequencing and HLA analysis was acknowledged to have included a relatively small number of individuals.

Peripheral blood CD8+ and CD4+ T cells from healthy donors, Susac syndrome patients and multiple sclerosis patients were profiled using high-throughput TCR beta sequencing. The healthy donors served as controls matched for age and sex. Bulk CD8+ and CD4+ T cells were purified by magnetic negative isolation, while CD8+ TEMRA cells were enriched using FACS. Blood was collected in EDTA tubes and processed within 24 hours, with PBMCs isolated through density gradient centrifugation. PBMCs intended for TCR sequencing were cryopreserved in liquid nitrogen and thawed later in a water bath at 37 degrees C. A purity of at least 90% was achieved for sorted or isolated CD4+, CD8+ and CD8+ TEMRA cells. A note on this clonotype: Its antigen specificity is not known. One base away there is no much larger clone; base qualities are not given.

What was sequenced was CD4+ T cells from PBMCs. This TCR was recovered from a human donor in good health. The V gene is TRBV3-1 and the J gene is TRBJ2-3, with no reliable assignment of the D segment. CDR3 region: CASRAASTDTQYF. The nucleotide sequence reads as follows: TGTGCCTCCCGGGCGGCTAGCACAGATACGCAGTATTTT.